This T cell receptor beta chain came from a study of shared clonotypes between healthy human individuals. Profiling relied on immunoSEQ multiplex PCR, and the TCRdb table lists in-frame clones only, not all of them. The sample yields some 2,500,000 clones, about 90% seen once. The CDR3 extends over 16 amino acids. Losses at the gene ends were 5 bases for V and 2 bases for J; bases not matched to a gene: 7. CDR1 is SGHTA and CDR2 is FQGTGA in the germline V gene. This sequence originates from a young man in good health. Some clones in this sample may be carry-over from other donors' samples. The rearrangement uses TRBV7-3 and TRBJ2-3; TRBD1 matches 10 bases. Sample: naive CD4+ T cells from PBMCs. Sample subset: CD45RA+ positively selected. CDR3 in DNA: TGTGCCAGCAGCCCCCAGACAGGGGGCCTCACAGATACGCAGTATTTT. It translates to CASSPQTGGLTDTQYF. Filled out from reference TRBV7-3 and TRBJ2-3, the complete variable domain reads GAGVSQTPSNKVTEKGKYVELRCDPISGHTALYWYRQSLGQGPEFLIYFQGTGAADDSGLPNDRFFAVRPEGSVSTLKIQRTERGDSAVYLCASSPQTGGLTDTQYFGPGTRLTVL.